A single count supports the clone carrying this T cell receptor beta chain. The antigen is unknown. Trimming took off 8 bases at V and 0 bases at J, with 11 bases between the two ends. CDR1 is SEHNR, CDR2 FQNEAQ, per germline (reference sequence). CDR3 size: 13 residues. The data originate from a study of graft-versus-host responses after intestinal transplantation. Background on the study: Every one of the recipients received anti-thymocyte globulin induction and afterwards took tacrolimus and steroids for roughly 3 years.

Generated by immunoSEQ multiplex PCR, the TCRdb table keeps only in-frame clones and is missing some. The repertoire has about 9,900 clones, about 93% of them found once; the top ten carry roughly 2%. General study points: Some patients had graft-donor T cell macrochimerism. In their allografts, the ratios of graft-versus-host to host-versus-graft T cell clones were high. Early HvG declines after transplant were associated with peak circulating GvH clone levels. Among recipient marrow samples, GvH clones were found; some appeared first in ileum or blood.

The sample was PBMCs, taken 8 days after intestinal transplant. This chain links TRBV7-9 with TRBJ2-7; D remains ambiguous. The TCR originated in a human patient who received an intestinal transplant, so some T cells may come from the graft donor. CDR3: CASARQDSYEQYF. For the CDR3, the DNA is TGTGCCAGCGCGAGACAAGACTCCTACGAGCAGTACTTC.